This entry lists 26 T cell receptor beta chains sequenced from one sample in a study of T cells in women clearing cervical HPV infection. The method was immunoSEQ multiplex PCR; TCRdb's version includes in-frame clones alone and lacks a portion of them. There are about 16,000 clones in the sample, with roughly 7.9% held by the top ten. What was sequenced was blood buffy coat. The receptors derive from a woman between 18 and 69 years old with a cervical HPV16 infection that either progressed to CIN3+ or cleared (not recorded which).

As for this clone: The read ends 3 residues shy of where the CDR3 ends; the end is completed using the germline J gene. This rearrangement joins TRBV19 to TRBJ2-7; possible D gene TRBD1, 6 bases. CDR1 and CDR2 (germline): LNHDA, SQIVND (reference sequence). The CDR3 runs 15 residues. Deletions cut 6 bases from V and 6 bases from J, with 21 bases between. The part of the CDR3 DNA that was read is TGTGCCAGTAGATTCCGGGACCGAGAAGGGGGCGAG. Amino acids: CASRFRDREGGE. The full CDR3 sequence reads CASRFRDREGGEQYF.

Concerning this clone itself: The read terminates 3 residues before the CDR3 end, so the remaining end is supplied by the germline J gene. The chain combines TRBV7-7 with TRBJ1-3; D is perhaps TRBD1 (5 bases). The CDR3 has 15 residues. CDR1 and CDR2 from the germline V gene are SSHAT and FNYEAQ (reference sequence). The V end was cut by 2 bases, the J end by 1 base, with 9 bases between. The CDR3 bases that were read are TGTGCCAGCAGCTTAAACCCAGGGTCTGGAAACACC. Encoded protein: CASSLNPGSGNT. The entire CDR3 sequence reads CASSLNPGSGNTIYF.

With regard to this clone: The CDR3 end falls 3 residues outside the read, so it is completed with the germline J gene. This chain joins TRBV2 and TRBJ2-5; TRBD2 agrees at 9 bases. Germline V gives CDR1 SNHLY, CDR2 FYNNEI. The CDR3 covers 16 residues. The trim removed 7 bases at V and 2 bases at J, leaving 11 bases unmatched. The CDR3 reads CASTPTERGVQETQYF. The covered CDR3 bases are TGTGCCAGCACTCCCACTGAGCGGGGGGTTCAAGAGACC.

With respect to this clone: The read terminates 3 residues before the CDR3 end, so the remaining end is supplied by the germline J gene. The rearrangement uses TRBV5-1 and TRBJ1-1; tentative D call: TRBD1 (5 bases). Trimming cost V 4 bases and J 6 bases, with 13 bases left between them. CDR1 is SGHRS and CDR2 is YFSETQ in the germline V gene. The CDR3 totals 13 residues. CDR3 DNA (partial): TGCGCCAGCAGCCTGCAGGGTCGGGCTGAA. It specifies CASSLQGRAE. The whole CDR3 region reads CASSLQGRAEAFF.

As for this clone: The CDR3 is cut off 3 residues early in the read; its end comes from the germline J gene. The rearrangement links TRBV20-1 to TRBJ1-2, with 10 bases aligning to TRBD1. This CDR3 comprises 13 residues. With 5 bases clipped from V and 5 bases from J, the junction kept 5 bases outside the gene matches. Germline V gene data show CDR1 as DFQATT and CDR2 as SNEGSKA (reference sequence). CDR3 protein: CSALDRGGYGYTF. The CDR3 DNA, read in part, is TGCAGTGCTTTGGACAGGGGGGGATATGGC.

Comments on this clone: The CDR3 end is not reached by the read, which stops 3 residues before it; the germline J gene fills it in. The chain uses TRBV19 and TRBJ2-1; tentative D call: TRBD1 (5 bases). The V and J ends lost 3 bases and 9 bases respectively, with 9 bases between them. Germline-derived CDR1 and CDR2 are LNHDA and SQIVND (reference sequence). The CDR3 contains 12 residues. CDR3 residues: CASSMVGVEQFF. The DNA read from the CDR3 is TGTGCCAGTAGTATGGTAGGGGTTGAG.

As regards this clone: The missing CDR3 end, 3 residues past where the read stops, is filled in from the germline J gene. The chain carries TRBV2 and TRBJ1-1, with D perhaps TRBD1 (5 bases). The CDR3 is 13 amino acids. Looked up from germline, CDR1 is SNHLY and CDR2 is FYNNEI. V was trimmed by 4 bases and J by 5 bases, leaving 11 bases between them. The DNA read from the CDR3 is TGTGCCAGCAGTGGGGAAGGGGTAACTGAA. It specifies CASSGEGVTE. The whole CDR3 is CASSGEGVTEAFF.

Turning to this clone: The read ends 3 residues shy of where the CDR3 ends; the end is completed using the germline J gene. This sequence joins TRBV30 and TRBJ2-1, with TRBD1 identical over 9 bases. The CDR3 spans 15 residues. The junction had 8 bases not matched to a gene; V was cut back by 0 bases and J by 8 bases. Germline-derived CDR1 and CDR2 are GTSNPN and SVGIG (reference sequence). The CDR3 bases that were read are TGTGCCTGGAGTGTCCACAGGGGGCAGTGGGATGAG. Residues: CAWSVHRGQWDE. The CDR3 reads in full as CAWSVHRGQWDEQFF.

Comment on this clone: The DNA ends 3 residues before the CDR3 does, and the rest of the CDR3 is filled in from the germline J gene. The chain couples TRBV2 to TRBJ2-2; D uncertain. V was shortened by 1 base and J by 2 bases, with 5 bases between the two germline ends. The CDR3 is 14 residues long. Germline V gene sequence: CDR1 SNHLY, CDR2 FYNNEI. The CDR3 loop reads CASSEGPNTGELFF. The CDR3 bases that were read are TGTGCCAGCAGTGAAGGGCCCAACACCGGGGAG.

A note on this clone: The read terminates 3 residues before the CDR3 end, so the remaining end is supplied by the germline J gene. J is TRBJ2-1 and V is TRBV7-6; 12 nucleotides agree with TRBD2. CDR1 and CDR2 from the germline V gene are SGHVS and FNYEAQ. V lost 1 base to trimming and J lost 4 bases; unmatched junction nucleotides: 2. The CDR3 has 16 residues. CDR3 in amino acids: CASSLGTSGAYNEQFF. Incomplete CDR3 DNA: TGTGCCAGCAGCTTAGGGACTAGCGGGGCTTACAATGAG.

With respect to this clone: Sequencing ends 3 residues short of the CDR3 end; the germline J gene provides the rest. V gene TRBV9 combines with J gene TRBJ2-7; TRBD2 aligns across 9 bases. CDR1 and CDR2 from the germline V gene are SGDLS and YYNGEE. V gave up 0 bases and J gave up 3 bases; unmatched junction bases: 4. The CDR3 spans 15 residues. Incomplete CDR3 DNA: TGTGCCAGCAGCGTAGTGGCTAGCGGGGACTACGAG. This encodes CASSVVASGDYE. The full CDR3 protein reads CASSVVASGDYEQYF.

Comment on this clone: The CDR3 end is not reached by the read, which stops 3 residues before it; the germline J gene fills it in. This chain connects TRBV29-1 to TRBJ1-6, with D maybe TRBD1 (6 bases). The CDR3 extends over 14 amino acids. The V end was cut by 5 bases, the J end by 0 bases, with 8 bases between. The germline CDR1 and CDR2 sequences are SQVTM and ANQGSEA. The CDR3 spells CSVRQDSYNSPLHF. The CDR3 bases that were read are TGCAGCGTTCGACAGGACTCCTATAATTCACCC.

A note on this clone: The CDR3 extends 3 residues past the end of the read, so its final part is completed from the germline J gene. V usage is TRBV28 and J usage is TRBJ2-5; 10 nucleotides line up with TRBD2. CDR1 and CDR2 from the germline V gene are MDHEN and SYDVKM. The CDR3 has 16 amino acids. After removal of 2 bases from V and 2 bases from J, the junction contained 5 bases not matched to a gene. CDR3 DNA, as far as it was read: TGTGCCAGCAGTTTAGAGAGCGGGGGGGGGCAAGAGACC. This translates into CASSLESGGGQET. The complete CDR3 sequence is CASSLESGGGQETQYF.

CDR3 bases read: TGCAGTGCTAGAAGCAGGGGTGGTAGCACCGGGGAG. This codes for CSARSRGGSTGE. The whole CDR3 reads CSARSRGGSTGELFF. The chain carries TRBV20-1 and TRBJ2-2; D is possibly TRBD1 (6 bases). The CDR3 end falls 3 residues outside the read, so it is completed with the germline J gene. This CDR3 region has 15 residues. Germline V gene sequence: CDR1 DFQATT, CDR2 SNEGSKA (reference sequence). Trimming took 2 bases from V and 4 from J, leaving 14 bases between them.

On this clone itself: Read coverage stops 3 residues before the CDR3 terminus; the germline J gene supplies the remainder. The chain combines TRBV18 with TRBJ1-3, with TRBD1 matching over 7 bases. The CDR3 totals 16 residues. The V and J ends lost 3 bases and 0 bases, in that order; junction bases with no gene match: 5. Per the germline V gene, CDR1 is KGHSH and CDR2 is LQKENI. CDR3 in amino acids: CASSPQGGSSGNTIYF. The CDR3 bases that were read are TGTGCCAGCTCACCTCAGGGGGGCTCCTCTGGAAACACC.

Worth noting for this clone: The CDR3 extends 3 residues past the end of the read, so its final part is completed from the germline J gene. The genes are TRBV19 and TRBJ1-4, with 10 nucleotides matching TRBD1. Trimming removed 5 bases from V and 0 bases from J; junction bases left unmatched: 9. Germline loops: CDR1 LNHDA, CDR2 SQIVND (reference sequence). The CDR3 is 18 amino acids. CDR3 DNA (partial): TGTGCCAGTAGTCACCTAGGACAGGGGGAGGCAACTAATGAAAAA. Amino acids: CASSHLGQGEATNEK. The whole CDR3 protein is CASSHLGQGEATNEKLFF. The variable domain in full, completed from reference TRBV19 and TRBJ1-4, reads DGGITQSPKYLFRKEGQNVTLSCEQNLNHDAMYWYRQDPGQGLRLIYYSQIVNDFQKGDIAEGYSVSREKKESFPLTVTSAQKNPTAFYLCASSHLGQGEATNEKLFFGSGTQLSVL.

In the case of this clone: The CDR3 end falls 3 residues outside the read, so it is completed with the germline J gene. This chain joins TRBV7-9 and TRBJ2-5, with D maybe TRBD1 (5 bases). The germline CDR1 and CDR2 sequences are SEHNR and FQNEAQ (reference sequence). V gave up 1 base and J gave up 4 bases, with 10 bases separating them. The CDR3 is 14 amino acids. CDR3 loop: CASSLGQGVETQYF. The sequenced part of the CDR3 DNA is TGTGCCAGCAGCTTAGGGCAGGGTGTAGAGACC.

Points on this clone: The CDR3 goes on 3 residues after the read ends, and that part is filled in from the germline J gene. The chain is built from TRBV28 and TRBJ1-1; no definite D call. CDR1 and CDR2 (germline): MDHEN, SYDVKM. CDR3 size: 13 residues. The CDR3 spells CASSLGRISGAFF. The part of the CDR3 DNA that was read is TGTGCCAGCAGTTTAGGTCGGATATCCGGG.

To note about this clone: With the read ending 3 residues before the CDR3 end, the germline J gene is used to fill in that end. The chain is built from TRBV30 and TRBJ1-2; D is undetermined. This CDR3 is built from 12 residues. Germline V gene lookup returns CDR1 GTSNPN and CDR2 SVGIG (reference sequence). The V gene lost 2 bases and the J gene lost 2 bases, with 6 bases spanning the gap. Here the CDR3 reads CAWSPGNYGYTF. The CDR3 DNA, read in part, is TGTGCCTGGAGTCCGGGGAACTATGGC.

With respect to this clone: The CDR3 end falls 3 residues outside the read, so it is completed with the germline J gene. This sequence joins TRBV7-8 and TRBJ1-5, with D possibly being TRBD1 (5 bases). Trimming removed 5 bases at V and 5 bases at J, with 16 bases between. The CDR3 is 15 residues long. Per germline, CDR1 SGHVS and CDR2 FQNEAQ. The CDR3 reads CASSLGQSSYQPQHF. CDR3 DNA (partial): TGTGCCAGCAGCCTGGGGCAATCAAGTTATCAGCCC.

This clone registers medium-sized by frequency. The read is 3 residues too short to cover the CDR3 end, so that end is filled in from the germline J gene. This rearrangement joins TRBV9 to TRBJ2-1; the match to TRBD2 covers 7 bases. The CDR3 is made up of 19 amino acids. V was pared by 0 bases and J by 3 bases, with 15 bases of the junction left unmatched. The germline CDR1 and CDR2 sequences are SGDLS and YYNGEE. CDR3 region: CASSVDVGIPGGFYNEQFF. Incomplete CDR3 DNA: TGTGCCAGCAGCGTAGACGTGGGGATCCCGGGGGGTTTCTACAATGAG.

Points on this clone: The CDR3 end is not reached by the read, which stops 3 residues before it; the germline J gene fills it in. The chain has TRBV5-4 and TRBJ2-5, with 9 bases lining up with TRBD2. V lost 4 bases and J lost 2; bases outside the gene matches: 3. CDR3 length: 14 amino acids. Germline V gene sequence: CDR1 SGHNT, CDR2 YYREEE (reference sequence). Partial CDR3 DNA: TGTGCCAGCAGCAGGACTAGCGTTCAAGAGACC. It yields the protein CASSRTSVQET. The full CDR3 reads CASSRTSVQETQYF.

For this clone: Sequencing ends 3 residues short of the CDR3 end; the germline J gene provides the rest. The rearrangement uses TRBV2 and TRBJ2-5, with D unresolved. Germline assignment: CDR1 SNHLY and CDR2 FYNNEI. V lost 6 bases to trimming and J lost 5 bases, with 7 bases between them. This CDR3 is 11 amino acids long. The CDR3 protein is CASSARETQYF. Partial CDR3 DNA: TGTGCCAGCAGCGCCAGGGAGACC.

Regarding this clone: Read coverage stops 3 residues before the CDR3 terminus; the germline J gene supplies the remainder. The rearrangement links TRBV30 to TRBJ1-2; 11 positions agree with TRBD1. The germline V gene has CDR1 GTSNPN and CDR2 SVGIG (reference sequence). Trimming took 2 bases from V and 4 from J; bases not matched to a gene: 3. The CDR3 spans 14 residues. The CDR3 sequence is CAWSTGQGGYGYTF. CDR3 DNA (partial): TGTGCCTGGAGTACGGGACAGGGGGGCTATGGC. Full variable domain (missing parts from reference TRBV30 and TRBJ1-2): SQTIHQWPATLVQPVGSPLSLECTVEGTSNPNLYWYRQAAGRGLQLLFYSVGIGQISSEVPQNLSASRPQDRQFILSSKKLLLSDSGFYLCAWSTGQGGYGYTFGSGTRLTVV.

CDR3 in amino acids: CASSSVMTTGAGTDTQYF. CDR3 DNA, as far as it was read: TGTGCCAGCAGTTCGGTCATGACAACAGGGGCGGGCACAGATACG. The chain couples TRBV12-3 or TRBV12-4 to TRBJ2-3, with 7 positions matching TRBD1. The sequenced fragment ends 3 residues before the CDR3 boundary, so the rest is inferred from the germline J gene. This CDR3 has 18 amino acids. Germline trimming cut 4 bases from V and 1 base from J; bases unmatched to any gene: 14.

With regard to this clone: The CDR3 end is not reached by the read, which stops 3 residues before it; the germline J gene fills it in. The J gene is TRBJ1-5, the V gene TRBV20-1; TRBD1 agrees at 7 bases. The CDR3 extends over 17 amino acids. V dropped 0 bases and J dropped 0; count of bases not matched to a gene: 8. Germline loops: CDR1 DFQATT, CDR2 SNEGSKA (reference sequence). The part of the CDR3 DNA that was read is TGCAGTGCTAGAGATGGAACAGGGGACGGTAGCAATCAGCCC. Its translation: CSARDGTGDGSNQP. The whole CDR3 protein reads CSARDGTGDGSNQPQHF.